A single T cell receptor beta chain is shown here with its context. What it binds is unknown. A library of TCRbeta sequences, prepared with unique molecular identifiers, was generated. TCRdb reanalysed the PCR reads using MiXCR and keeps one entry per CDR3 protein. Among some 600,000 distinct CDR3 sequences listed, 10% to 15% were seen once. Unmatched junction bases numbered 8, after V lost 8 bases and J lost 6 bases. The V gene's germline CDR1 is SGHRS and CDR2 YFSETQ. The CDR3 totals 14 residues. The sample belongs to a study of T-cell reconstitution after alpha-beta-depleted transplantation in children. Whole-study results and caveats: Once a year had passed after transplant, T-cell counts and diversity came mostly from newly produced T cells. As was reported, about two months after transplant, alpha-beta T cells came from several hundred expanded graft clones. Surviving recipient cells, namely T cells and thymic progenitors, were the source of high day-60 TCRbeta diversity in some patients.

The V gene is TRBV5-1, the J gene TRBJ2-1, with 10 bases identical to TRBD2. This clonotype originated in a male patient aged 10 to 17 who had a stem cell transplant for acute myeloid leukemia, so the T cells may come from the graft donor. The sample was PBMCs, mostly from graft donor cells, taken 360 days after TCRalphabeta/CD19-depleted stem cell transplant. CDR3 sequence: CASAAGGPVNEQFF. Here the CDR3 DNA reads TGCGCCAGTGCAGCGGGAGGGCCAGTCAATGAGCAGTTCTTC. The variable domain in full, completed from reference TRBV5-1 and TRBJ2-1, reads KAGVTQTPRYLIKTRGQQVTLSCSPISGHRSVSWYQQTPGQGLQFLFEYFSETQRNKGNFPGRFSGRQFSNSRSEMNVSTLELGDSALYLCASAAGGPVNEQFFGPGTRLTVL.